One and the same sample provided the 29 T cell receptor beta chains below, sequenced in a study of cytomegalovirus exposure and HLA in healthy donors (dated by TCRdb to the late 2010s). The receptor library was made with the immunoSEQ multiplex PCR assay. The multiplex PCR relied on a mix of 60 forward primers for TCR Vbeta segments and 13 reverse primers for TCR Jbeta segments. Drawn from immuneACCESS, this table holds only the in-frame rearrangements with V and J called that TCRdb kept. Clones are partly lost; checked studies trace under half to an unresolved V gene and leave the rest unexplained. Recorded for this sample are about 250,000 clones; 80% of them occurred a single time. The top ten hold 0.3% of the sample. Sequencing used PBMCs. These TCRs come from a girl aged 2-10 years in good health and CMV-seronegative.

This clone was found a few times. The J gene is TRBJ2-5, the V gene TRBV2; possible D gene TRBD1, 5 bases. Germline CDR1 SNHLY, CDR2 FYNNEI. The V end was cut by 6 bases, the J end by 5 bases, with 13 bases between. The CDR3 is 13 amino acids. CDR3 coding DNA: TGTGCCAGCAGAATCAGGGTGAAGGAGACCCAGTACTTC. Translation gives CASRIRVKETQYF.

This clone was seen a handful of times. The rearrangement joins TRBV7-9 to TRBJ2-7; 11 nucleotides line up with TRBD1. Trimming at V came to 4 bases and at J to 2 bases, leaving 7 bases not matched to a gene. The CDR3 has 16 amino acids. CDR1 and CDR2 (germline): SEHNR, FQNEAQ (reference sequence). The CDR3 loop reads CASSWKGQGVAYEQYF. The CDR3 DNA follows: TGTGCCAGCAGCTGGAAGGGACAGGGGGTTGCCTACGAGCAGTACTTC.

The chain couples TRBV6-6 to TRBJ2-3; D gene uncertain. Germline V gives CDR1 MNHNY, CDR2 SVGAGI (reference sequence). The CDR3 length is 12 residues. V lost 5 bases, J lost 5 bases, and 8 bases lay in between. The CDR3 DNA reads TGTGCCAGCAGTGGGCGAGTAGATACGCAGTATTTT. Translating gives CASSGRVDTQYF.

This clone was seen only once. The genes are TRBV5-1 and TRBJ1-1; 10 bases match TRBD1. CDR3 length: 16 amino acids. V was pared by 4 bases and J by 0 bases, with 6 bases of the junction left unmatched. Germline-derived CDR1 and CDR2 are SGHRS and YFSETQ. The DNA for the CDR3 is TGCGCCAGCAGCCCCAGGGACAGGGGTGTGAACACTGAAGCTTTCTTT. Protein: CASSPRDRGVNTEAFF.

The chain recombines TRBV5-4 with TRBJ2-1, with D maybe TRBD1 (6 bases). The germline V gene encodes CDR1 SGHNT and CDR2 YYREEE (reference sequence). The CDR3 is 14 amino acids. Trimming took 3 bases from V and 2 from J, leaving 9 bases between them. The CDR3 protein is CASSSRTAYNEQFF. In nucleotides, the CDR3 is TGTGCCAGCAGCTCCCGGACAGCCTACAATGAGCAGTTCTTC.

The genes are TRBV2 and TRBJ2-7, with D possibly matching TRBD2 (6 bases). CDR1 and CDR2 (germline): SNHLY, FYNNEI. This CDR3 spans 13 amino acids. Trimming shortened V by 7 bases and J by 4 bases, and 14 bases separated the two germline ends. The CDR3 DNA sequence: TGTGCCAGCACCCGAGGGGAGGAATACGAGCAGTACTTC. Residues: CASTRGEEYEQYF.

The CDR3 reads CASSEVWGGDIGEQYF. CDR3 coding DNA: TGTGCCAGCAGTGAAGTGTGGGGGGGGGATATTGGCGAGCAGTACTTC. The chain employs TRBV6-1 and TRBJ2-7, with 7 bases matching TRBD2. Germline lookup yields CDR1 MNHNS and CDR2 SASEGT. CDR3 size: 16 residues. V lost 1 base, J lost 6 bases, and 12 bases stayed unmatched.

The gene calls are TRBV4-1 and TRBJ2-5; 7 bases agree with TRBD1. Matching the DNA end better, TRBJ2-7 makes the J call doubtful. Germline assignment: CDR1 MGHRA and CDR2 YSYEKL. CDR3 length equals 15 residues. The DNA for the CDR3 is TGCGCCAGCAGCCAACTAGACAGGGAGCAAGGCGAGCAGTACTTC. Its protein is CASSQLDREQGEQYF.

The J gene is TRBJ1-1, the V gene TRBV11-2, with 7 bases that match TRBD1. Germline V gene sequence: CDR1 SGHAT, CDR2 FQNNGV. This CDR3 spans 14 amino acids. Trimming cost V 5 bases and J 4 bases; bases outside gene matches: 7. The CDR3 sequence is CASSPTGRSTEAFF. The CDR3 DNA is TGTGCCAGCAGCCCGACAGGGCGGAGCACTGAAGCTTTCTTT.

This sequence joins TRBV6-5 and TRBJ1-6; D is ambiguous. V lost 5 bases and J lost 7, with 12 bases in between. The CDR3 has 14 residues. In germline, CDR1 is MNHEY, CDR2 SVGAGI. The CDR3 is CASSPEAENSPLHF. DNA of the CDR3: TGTGCCAGCAGTCCGGAGGCGGAAAATTCACCCCTCCACTTT.

The CDR3 loop is CASSLPGRKGVHGYTF. The CDR3 DNA follows: TGCGCCAGCAGTCTCCCGGGAAGAAAGGGCGTCCATGGCTACACCTTC. The chain has TRBV23-1 and TRBJ1-2; no definite D call. TRBV23-1 is an open reading frame whose function is uncertain. The CDR3 is made up of 16 amino acids. The V end lost 4 bases, the J end lost 6 bases, and 21 bases lay between the germline ends.

CDR3 nucleotide sequence: TGTGCCACCCGTCTAGCGGGGGGGCGGGGGGAGACCCAGTACTTC. It is translated as CATRLAGGRGETQYF. The chain joins TRBV27 to TRBJ2-5, with TRBD2 matching 12 bases. The CDR3 consists of 15 residues. Germline V gene sequence: CDR1 MNHEY, CDR2 SMNVEV (reference sequence). V lost 10 bases, J lost 5 bases, and 11 bases stayed unmatched.

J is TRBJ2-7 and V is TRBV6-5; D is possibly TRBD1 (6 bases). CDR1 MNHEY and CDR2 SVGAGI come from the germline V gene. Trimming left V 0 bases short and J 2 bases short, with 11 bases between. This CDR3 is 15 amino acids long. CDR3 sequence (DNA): TGTGCCAGCAGTTACTCGAAGTCAGGGGCCTACGAGCAGTACTTC. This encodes CASSYSKSGAYEQYF.

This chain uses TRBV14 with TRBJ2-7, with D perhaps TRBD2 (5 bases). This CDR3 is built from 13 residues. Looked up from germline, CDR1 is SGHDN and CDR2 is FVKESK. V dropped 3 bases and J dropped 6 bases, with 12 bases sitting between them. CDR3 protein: CASSHRISGEQYF. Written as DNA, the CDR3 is TGTGCCAGCAGCCATAGGATCAGCGGCGAGCAGTACTTC. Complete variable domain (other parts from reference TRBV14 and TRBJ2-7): EAGVTQFPSHSVIEKGQTVTLRCDPISGHDNLYWYRRVMGKEIKFLLHFVKESKQDESGMPNNRFLAERTGGTYSTLKVQPAELEDSGVYFCASSHRISGEQYFGPGTRLTVT.

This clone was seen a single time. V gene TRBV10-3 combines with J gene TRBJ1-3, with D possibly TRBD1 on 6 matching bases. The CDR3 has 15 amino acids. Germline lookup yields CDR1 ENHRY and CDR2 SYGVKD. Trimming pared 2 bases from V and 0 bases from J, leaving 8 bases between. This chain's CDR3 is CAISEGQISGNTIYF. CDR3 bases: TGTGCCATCAGTGAGGGACAGATCTCTGGAAACACCATATATTTT.

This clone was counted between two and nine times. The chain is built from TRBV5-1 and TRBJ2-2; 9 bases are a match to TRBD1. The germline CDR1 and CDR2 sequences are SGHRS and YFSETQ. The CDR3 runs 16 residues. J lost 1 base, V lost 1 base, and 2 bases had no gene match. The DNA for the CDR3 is TGCGCCAGCAGCTTGTGGGGACAGGGGAACACCGGGGAGCTGTTTTTT. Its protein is CASSLWGQGNTGELFF. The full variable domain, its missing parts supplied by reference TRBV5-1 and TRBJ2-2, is KAGVTQTPRYLIKTRGQQVTLSCSPISGHRSVSWYQQTPGQGLQFLFEYFSETQRNKGNFPGRFSGRQFSNSRSEMNVSTLELGDSALYLCASSLWGQGNTGELFFGEGSRLTVL.

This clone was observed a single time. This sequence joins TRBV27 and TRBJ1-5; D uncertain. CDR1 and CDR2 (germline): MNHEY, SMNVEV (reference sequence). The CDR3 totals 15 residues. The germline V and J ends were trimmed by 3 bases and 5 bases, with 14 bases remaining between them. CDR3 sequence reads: CASSFGRALYQPQHF. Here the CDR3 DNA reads TGTGCCAGCAGTTTCGGGCGGGCCTTGTATCAGCCCCAGCATTTT.

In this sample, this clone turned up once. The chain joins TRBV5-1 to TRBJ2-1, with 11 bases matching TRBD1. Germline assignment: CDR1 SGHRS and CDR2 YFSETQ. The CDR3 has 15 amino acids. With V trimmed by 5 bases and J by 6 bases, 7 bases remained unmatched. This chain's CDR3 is CASRPGTGGTNEQFF. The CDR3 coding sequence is TGCGCCAGCAGACCCGGGACAGGGGGAACCAATGAGCAGTTCTTC. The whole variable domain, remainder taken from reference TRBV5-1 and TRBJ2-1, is KAGVTQTPRYLIKTRGQQVTLSCSPISGHRSVSWYQQTPGQGLQFLFEYFSETQRNKGNFPGRFSGRQFSNSRSEMNVSTLELGDSALYLCASRPGTGGTNEQFFGPGTRLTVL.

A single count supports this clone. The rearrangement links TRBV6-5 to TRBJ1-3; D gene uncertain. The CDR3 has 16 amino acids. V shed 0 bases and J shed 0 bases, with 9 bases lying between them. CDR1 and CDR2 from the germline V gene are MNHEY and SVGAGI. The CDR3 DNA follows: TGTGCCAGCAGTTACTCGCTCTTACACTCTGGAAACACCATATATTTT. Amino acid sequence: CASSYSLLHSGNTIYF.

CDR3 nucleotides: TGTGCCAGCAGTTTCCGGGACAGACCCTATAATTCACCCCTCCACTTT. This codes for CASSFRDRPYNSPLHF. The chain couples TRBV27 to TRBJ1-6; 7 bases agree with TRBD1. CDR3 length: 16 residues. Looked up from germline, CDR1 is MNHEY and CDR2 is SMNVEV (reference sequence). The V segment lost 3 bases and the J segment 2 bases; nucleotides outside the gene matches: 4.

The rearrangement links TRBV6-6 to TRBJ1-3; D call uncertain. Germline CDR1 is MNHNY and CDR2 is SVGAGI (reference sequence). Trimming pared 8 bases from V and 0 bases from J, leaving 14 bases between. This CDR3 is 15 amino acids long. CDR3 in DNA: TGTGCCAGCGCAATGGGGAGGAGCTCTGGAAACACCATATATTTT. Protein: CASAMGRSSGNTIYF.

The CDR3 region is CASSLRPTGANTRVHEQYF. Here the CDR3 DNA reads TGCGCCAGCAGCTTGCGACCGACAGGAGCTAATACTAGGGTGCACGAGCAGTACTTC. J is TRBJ2-7 and V is TRBV5-1; TRBD1 might be the D (6 bases). The CDR3 has 19 amino acids. Germline V gene data show CDR1 as SGHRS and CDR2 as YFSETQ. Between the trimmed V and J ends, which lost 1 base and 5 bases, there was a span of 28 bases.

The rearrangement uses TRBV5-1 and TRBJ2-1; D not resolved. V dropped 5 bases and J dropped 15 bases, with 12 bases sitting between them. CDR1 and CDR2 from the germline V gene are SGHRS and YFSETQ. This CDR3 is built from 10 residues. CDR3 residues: CASRVRRLFF. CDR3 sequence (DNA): TGCGCCAGCAGAGTGAGGCGGCTGTTCTTC.

CDR3 DNA: TGTGCCATCAGGACAGGGGGCGCGGCAGATACGCAGTATTTT. Its translation: CAIRTGGAADTQYF. The chain carries TRBV10-3 and TRBJ2-3; TRBD1 matches 10 bases. The V segment lost 6 bases and the J segment 4 bases; nucleotides outside the gene matches: 4. The germline V gene encodes CDR1 ENHRY and CDR2 SYGVKD. CDR3 length equals 14 residues.

CDR3 loop: CASGSGTGGGQPQHF. CDR3 DNA sequence: TGTGCCAGCGGCTCGGGGACAGGGGGCGGTCAGCCCCAGCATTTT. The chain combines TRBV6-1 with TRBJ1-5; 12 nucleotides agree with TRBD1. Germline CDR1 MNHNS, CDR2 SASEGT. The V segment lost 8 bases and the J segment 6 bases; nucleotides outside the gene matches: 8. This CDR3 region has 15 residues.

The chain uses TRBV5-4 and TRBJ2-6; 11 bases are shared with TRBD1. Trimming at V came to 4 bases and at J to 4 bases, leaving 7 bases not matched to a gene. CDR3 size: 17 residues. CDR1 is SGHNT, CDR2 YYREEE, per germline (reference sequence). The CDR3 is CASSVGQGGDGANVLTF. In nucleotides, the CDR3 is TGTGCCAGCAGCGTGGGACAGGGGGGAGACGGGGCCAACGTCCTGACTTTC. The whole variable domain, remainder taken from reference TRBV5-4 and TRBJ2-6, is ETGVTQSPTHLIKTRGQQVTLRCSSQSGHNTVSWYQQALGQGPQFIFQYYREEENGRGNFPPRFSGLQFPNYSSELNVNALELDDSALYLCASSVGQGGDGANVLTFGAGSRLTVL.

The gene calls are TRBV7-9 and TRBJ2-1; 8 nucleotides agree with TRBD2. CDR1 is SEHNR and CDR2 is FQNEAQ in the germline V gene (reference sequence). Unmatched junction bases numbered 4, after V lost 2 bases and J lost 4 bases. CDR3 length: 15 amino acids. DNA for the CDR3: TGTGCCAGCAGCTTAAGACTAGCGAGGTACAATGAGCAGTTCTTC. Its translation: CASSLRLARYNEQFF. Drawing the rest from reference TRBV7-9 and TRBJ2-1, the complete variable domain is DTGVSQNPRHKITKRGQNVTFRCDPISEHNRLYWYRQTLGQGPEFLTYFQNEAQLEKSRLLSDRFSAERPKGSFSTLEIQRTEQGDSAMYLCASSLRLARYNEQFFGPGTRLTVL.

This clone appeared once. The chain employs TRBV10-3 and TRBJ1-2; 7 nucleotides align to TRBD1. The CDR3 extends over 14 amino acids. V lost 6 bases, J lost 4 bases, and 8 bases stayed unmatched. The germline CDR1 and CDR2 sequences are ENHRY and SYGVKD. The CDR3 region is CAIRETGNGYGYTF. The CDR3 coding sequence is TGTGCCATCAGAGAGACAGGGAACGGCTATGGCTACACCTTC.

The CDR3 bases are TGTGCCAGCAGATACGACAGGCCACTGAACACTGAAGCTTTCTTT. This sequence encodes CASRYDRPLNTEAFF. The chain has TRBV11-2 and TRBJ1-1; maybe TRBD1 (6 bases). The germline V gene has CDR1 SGHAT and CDR2 FQNNGV. CDR3 length: 15 residues. V shed 6 bases and J shed 0 bases, with 14 bases lying between them.